This T cell receptor beta chain appears in the sequencing data of a study of blood T cell repertoires in COVID-19. This clone was seen a handful of times. V shed 0 bases, J shed 4 bases, and the junction held 6 bases outside the gene matches. This CDR3 is built from 15 residues. Germline V gene data show CDR1 as GTSNPN and CDR2 as SVGIG (reference sequence). Profiled with immunoSEQ multiplex PCR; TCRdb holds only in-frame clones, not every one. The data contain under 35,000 clones, 80% to 90% of them singletons. The chain couples TRBV30 to TRBJ2-5; TRBD2 matches 9 bases. This receptor was identified in a man in his fifties or sixties with active COVID-19. Sequencing used peripheral blood. CDR3 in DNA: TGTGCCTGGAGTGTAGTAGCGGGAGTTGGAGAGACCCAGTACTTC. This gives the protein CAWSVVAGVGETQYF.